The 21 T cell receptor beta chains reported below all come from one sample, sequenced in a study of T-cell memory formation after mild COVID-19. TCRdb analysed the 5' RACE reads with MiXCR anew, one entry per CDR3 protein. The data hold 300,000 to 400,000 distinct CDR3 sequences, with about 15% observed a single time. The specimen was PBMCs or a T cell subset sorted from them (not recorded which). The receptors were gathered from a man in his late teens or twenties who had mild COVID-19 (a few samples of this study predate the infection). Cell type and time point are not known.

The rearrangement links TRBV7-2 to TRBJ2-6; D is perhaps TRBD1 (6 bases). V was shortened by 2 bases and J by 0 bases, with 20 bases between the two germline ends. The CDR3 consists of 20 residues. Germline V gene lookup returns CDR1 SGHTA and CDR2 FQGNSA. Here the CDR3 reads CASSLRGETGIVSGANVLTF. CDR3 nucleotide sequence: TGTGCCAGCAGCTTAAGGGGAGAGACAGGAATCGTCTCTGGGGCCAACGTCCTGACTTTC. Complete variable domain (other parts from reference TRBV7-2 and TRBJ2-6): GAGVSQSPSNKVTEKGKDVELRCDPISGHTALYWYRQSLGQGLEFLIYFQGNSAPDKSGLPSDRFSAERTGGSVSTLTIQRTQQEDSAVYLCASSLRGETGIVSGANVLTFGAGSRLTVL.

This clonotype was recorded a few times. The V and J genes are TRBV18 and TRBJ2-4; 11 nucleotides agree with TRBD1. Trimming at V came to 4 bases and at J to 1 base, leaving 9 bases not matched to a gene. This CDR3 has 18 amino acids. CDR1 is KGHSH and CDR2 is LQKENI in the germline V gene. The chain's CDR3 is CASSRGQGAMMAKNIQYF. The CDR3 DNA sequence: TGTGCCAGCTCACGCGGACAGGGGGCGATGATGGCCAAAAACATTCAGTACTTC.

The DNA of the CDR3 is TGTGCCAGCATCTTCGATTGGGGGCTCACCGGGGAGCTGTTTTTT. This encodes CASIFDWGLTGELFF. J is TRBJ2-2 and V is TRBV5-5; tentative D call: TRBD1 (6 bases). Trimming took 6 bases from V and 4 from J, leaving 16 bases between them. CDR3 size: 15 residues. The germline V gene has CDR1 SGHKS and CDR2 YYEKEE (reference sequence).

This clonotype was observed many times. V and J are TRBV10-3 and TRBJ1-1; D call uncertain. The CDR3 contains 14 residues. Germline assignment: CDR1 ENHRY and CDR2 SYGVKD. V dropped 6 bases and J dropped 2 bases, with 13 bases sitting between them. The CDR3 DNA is TGTGCCATCAGCCCGGGCCTCAAAAACACTGAAGCTTTCTTT. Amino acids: CAISPGLKNTEAFF.

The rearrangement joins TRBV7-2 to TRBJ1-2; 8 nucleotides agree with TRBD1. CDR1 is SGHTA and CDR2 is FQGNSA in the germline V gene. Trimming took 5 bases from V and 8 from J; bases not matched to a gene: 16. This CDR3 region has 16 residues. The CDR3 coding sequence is TGTGCCAGCAGCCCGGGTGGAGCAGGGGGCGTCGGCGGCTACACCTTC. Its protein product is CASSPGGAGGVGGYTF. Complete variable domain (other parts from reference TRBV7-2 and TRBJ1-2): GAGVSQSPSNKVTEKGKDVELRCDPISGHTALYWYRQSLGQGLEFLIYFQGNSAPDKSGLPSDRFSAERTGGSVSTLTIQRTQQEDSAVYLCASSPGGAGGVGGYTFGSGTRLTVV.

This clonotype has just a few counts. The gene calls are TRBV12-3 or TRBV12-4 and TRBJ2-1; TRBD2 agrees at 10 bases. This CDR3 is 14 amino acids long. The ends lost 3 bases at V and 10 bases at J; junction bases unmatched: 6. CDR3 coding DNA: TGTGCCAGCAGTTTGAGCGGGGGGGCCCAGGAGCAGTTCTTC. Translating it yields CASSLSGGAQEQFF.

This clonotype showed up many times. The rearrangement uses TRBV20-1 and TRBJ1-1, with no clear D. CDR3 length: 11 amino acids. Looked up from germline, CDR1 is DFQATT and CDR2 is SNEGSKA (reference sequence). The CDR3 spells CTTGRDTEAFF. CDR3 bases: TGCACGACTGGGAGGGACACTGAAGCTTTCTTT.

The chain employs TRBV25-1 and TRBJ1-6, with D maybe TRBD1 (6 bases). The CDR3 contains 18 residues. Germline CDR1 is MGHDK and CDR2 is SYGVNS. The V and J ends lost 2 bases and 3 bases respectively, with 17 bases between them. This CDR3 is CASSEPPSGTNYNSPLHF. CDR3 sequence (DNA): TGTGCCAGCAGTGAACCACCCTCCGGGACAAACTATAATTCACCCCTCCACTTT.

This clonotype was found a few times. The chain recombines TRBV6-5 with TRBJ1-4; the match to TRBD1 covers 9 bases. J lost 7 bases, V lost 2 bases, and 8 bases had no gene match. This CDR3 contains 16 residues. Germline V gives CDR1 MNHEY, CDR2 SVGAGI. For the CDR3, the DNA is TGTGCCAGCAGTTACCCCATGGACAGGGGAGGTGAAAAACTGTTTTTT. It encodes CASSYPMDRGGEKLFF.

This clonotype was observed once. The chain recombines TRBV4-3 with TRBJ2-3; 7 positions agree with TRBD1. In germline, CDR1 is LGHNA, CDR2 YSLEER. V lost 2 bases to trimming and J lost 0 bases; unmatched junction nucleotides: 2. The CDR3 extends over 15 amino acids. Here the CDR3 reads CASSQTTGSTDTQYF. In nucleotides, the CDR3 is TGCGCCAGCAGCCAAACGACAGGGAGCACAGATACGCAGTATTTT.

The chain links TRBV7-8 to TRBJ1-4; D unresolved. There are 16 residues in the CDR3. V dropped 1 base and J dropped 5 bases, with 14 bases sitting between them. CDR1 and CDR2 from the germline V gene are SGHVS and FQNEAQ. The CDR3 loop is CASSLGAEMTNEKLFF. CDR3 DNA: TGTGCCAGCAGCTTAGGGGCCGAAATGACAAATGAAAAACTGTTTTTT.

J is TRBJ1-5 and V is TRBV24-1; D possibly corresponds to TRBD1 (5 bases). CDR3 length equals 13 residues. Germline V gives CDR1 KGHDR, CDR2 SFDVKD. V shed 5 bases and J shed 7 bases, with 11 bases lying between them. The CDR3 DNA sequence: TGTGCCACCAGTGGGGGGGGGGAACAGCCCCAGCATTTT. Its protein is CATSGGGEQPQHF.

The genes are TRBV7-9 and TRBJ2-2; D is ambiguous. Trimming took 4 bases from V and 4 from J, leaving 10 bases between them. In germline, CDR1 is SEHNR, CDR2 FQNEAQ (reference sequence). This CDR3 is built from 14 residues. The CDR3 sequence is CASSSMETTGELFF. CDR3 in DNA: TGTGCCAGCAGCTCTATGGAGACCACCGGGGAGCTGTTTTTT.

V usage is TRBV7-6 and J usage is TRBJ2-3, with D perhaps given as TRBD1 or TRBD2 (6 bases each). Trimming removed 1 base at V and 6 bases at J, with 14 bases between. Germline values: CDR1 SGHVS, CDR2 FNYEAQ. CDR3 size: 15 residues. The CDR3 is CASSLGGGPFDTQYF. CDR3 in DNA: TGTGCCAGCAGCTTAGGAGGGGGGCCGTTTGATACGCAGTATTTT.

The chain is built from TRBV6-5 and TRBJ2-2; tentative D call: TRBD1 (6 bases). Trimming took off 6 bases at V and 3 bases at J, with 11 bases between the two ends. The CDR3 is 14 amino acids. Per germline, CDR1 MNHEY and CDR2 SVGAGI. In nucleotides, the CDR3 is TGTGCCAGCAGACACAGGGTGTACACCGGGGAGCTGTTTTTT. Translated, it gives CASRHRVYTGELFF.

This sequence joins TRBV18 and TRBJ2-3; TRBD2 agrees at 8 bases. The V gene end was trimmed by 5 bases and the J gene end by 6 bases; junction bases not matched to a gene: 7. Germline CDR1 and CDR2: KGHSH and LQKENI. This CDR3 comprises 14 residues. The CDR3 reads CASSSAGGRDTQYF. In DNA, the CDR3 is TGTGCCAGCTCATCCGCGGGAGGTCGCGATACGCAGTATTTT.

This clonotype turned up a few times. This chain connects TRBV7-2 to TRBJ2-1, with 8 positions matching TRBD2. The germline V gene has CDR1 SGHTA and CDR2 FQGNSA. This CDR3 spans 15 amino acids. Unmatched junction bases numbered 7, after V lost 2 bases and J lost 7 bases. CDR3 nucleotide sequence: TGTGCCAGCAGCTTAAGTCGGGGGGGCCATAATGAGCAGTTCTTC. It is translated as CASSLSRGGHNEQFF. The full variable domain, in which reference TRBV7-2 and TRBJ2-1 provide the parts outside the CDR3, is GAGVSQSPSNKVTEKGKDVELRCDPISGHTALYWYRQSLGQGLEFLIYFQGNSAPDKSGLPSDRFSAERTGGSVSTLTIQRTQQEDSAVYLCASSLSRGGHNEQFFGPGTRLTVL.

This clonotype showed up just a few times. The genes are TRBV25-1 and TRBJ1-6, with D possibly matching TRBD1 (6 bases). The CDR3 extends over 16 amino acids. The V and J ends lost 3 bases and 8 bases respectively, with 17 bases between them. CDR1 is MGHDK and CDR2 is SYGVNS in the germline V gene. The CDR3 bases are TGTGCCAGCAGTGACCCCTCGGAGGGGGGGCATTCACCCCTCCACTTT. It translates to CASSDPSEGGHSPLHF.

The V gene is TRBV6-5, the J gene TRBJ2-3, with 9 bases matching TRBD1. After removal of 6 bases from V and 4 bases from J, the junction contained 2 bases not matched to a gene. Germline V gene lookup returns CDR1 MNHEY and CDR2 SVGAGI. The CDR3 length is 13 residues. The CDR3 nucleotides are TGTGCCAGCAGAGGGACAGGGCCAGATACGCAGTATTTT. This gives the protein CASRGTGPDTQYF.

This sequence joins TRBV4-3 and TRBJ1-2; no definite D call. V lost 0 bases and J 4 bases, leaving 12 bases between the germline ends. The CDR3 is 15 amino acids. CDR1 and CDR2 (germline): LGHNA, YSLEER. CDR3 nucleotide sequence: TGCGCCAGCAGCCAAGACTCAGAGAGTAGCTATGGCTACACCTTC. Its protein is CASSQDSESSYGYTF.

CDR3 bases: TGTGCCAGCACTTCTTCCAATGAGCAGTTCTTC. Translated, it gives CASTSSNEQFF. The gene calls are TRBV28 and TRBJ2-1; no clear D. CDR1 and CDR2 (germline): MDHEN, SYDVKM. The CDR3 extends over 11 amino acids. The V end was cut by 7 bases, the J end by 6 bases, with 7 bases between. Full variable domain (outside the CDR3, taken from reference TRBV28 and TRBJ2-1): DVKVTQSSRYLVKRTGEKVFLECVQDMDHENMFWYRQDPGLGLRLIYFSYDVKMKEKGDIPEGYSVSREKKERFSLILESASTNQTSMYLCASTSSNEQFFGPGTRLTVL.